This T cell receptor beta chain derives from a study of OX40 agonist ivuxolimab in advanced cancers. Looking at the study overall: Dose-escalation subjects each had hepatocellular carcinoma, melanoma, renal cell or head and neck cancer. Findings and caveats of the study: Low normalized T-cell clonal expansion also characterized some of the nonresponders. Partial responders receiving 0.1-3.0 mg/kg showed among the lowest clonal expansion.

Concerning this clone itself: Its specificity is unknown.

The CDR3 loop spans 15 amino acids. With 7 bases removed from V and 2 bases from J, the gap between germline ends came to 18 bases. Germline V lookup: CDR1 MNHEY, CDR2 SMNVEV (reference sequence). Collection of blood occurred at baseline, at cycle 4 day 1, and at cycle 7 day 1. Some clones are missing from TCRdb's copy, which holds only in-frame ones; the method was immunoSEQ multiplex PCR. The sample consists of 82,000 or so clones, 92% of them appearing once. This receptor was obtained from an adult with an advanced solid tumor such as melanoma, head and neck, liver or kidney cancer. The sample consisted of CD4+ or CD8+ T cells sorted from blood, taken in a trial of the OX40 agonist ivuxolimab. The chain is built from TRBV27 and TRBJ2-7, with D tentatively TRBD2 (7 bases). CDR3 loop: CASTGASGSTYEQYF. CDR3 sequence (DNA): TGTGCCAGCACGGGGGCTAGCGGTTCCACCTACGAGCAGTACTTC.